Listed below are T cell receptor beta chains from one sample, sequenced in a study of shared clonotypes between healthy human individuals. Profiled with immunoSEQ multiplex PCR; TCRdb holds only in-frame clones, not every one. The table has some 1,100,000 clones, approximately 80% seen once. Sample: memory CD4+ T cells from PBMCs. These receptors were collected from a man younger than 35 in good health. Some clones in this sample may be carry-over from other donors' samples. Each CDR3 is given without its conserved first and last residue. Clone size appears in some rows only: once, few, many, or a class for an expanded clone.

CDR3 length	V gene	J gene	clone size	CDR3 protein
15	TRBV9	TRBJ2-2	.	ASSLQGLATYTGELF
12	TRBV9	TRBJ1-1	.	ASSVADWGTEAF
14	TRBV15	TRBJ2-1	.	ATSRGPGTGAREQF
14	TRBV4-1	TRBJ2-7	.	ASSQDAIWRLPARY
13	TRBV5-1	TRBJ1-1	few	ASSFTGGPNTEAF
14	TRBV21-1	TRBJ2-1	.	ASSKGPKRETNEQF
11	TRBV4-3	TRBJ2-1	few	ASRDPNYNEQF
11	TRBV18	TRBJ1-2	.	ASSPPARDGYT
11	TRBV10-3	TRBJ1-4	once	AISTGSNEKLF
10	TRBV30	TRBJ2-1	.	AWSELNNEQF
14	TRBV18	TRBJ2-3	.	ASSPVMEGRTDTQY
11	TRBV27	TRBJ2-5	.	ASKQGEGETQY
13	TRBV5-6	TRBJ2-5	.	ASSLQGGPQETQY
10	TRBV7-8	TRBJ1-1	.	ASIWTGSGAF
10	TRBV2	TRBJ1-1	.	ASSPLHIEAF
14	TRBV9	TRBJ2-1	.	ASSLNPRLSYNEQF
13	TRBV4-3	TRBJ2-3	.	ASSQDSGSTDTQY
15	TRBV15	TRBJ1-5	.	ATSRTVEDTWNQPQH
13	TRBV6-1	TRBJ1-3	.	ASRRHRDTGNTIY
13	TRBV19	TRBJ1-5	.	ASRSAPRGHQPQH
15	TRBV14	TRBJ2-3	.	ASSQELAGGPADTQY
13	TRBV10-2	TRBJ2-3	.	ASSGGGTPRDTQY
15	TRBV7-2	TRBJ1-4	.	ASSPDRGRLVREKLF
15	TRBV30	TRBJ2-3	.	AWSVSSGGGFTDTQY
14	TRBV28	TRBJ1-1	few	ASSSPGRTKDTEAF
11	TRBV6-5	TRBJ1-1	few	ASSYEGYTEAF
12	TRBV19	TRBJ2-1	once	ASSRTSGRIEQF
13	TRBV9	TRBJ2-1	.	ASSPSGATYNEQF
11	TRBV5-1	TRBJ2-7	.	ASRREGLYEQY
12	TRBV11-2	TRBJ1-2	.	ASSIYRTDYGYT
14	TRBV27	TRBJ2-7	.	ASSLLSTSGNYEQY
13	TRBV18	TRBJ2-7	once	ASSPGAGDGYEQY
10	TRBV2	TRBJ2-6	few	ASSDRPGVLT
14	TRBV29-1	TRBJ2-3	.	SVDPQGNRGTDTQY
11	TRBV10-2	TRBJ2-1	.	ASRHSASNEQF
10	TRBV28	TRBJ2-7	.	ASSLGSYEQY
12	TRBV6-5	TRBJ2-3	.	ASSYSRTTDTQY
10	TRBV5-1	TRBJ2-5	.	ASSSGLWAQY
12	TRBV5-1	TRBJ1-1	.	ASSWGAANTEAF
12	TRBV28	TRBJ1-2	few	ASTIPGQGFGYT
13	TRBV6-6	TRBJ2-1	.	ASSYGLAGGNEQF
13	TRBV28	TRBJ2-6	.	ASSLQSSGANVLT
13	TRBV7-2	TRBJ2-3	.	ASSLASGVRDTQY
11	TRBV5-1	TRBJ1-1	.	ASSDTPNTEAF